The rows below give T cell receptor beta chains drawn from one sample of a study of blood T cell repertoires in COVID-19. Repertoires were generated with immunoSEQ multiplex PCR, while TCRdb's copy carries only in-frame clones and drops some. This sample carries about 140,000 clones, more than 65% of them seen once, and the ten largest clones take 10% to 15%. The source material was peripheral blood. All receptors derive from an older man with acute or convalescent COVID-19. The CDR3 runs from the conserved cysteine through the conserved F or W.

v_call	cdr3_length	j_call	cdr3_aa
TRBV15	16	TRBJ2-1	CATSRTGTGVYNEQFF
TRBV5-5	14	TRBJ2-7	CASIYEGRGDEQYF
TRBV24-1	15	TRBJ2-3	CATSPGTGSTDTQYF
TRBV2	13	TRBJ2-7	CASRQGSLYEQYF
TRBV27	13	TRBJ2-1	CASSYQGEGEQFF
TRBV9	15	TRBJ2-7	CASSVTGQASYEQYF
TRBV3-1/TRBV3-2	13	TRBJ2-2	CASSQDGFGELFF
TRBV27	15	TRBJ2-1	CASSSYSGGVNEQFF
TRBV27	15	TRBJ2-1	CASSWTTSGNNEQFF
TRBV7-2	13	TRBJ2-7	CASSVGQFYEQYF
TRBV9	14	TRBJ1-4	CASSRDRGNEKLFF
TRBV18	14	TRBJ2-2	CASGGTENTGELFF
TRBV30	14	TRBJ1-1	CAWSRNSGDTEAFF
TRBV7-2	15	TRBJ2-7	CASSPVLLSSYEQYF
TRBV28	16	TRBJ1-1	CASKTLGQRMNTEAFF
TRBV28	15	TRBJ1-5	CASSSDGTGNQPQHF
TRBV7-9	14	TRBJ2-7	CASSFANRDTGQYF
TRBV11-2	14	TRBJ1-3	CASSLTGSGNTIYF
TRBV30	15	TRBJ1-3	CAWSNRAGAGNTIYF
TRBV28	13	TRBJ1-2	CASSPGQGYGYTF
TRBV6-1	18	TRBJ1-5	CASSEGTGGGGSNQPQHF
TRBV6-5	14	TRBJ2-7	CASSIGQGNYEQYF
TRBV28	13	TRBJ1-2	CASSSDTNYGYTF
TRBV24-1	15	TRBJ2-3	CATSDPSLSTDTQYF
TRBV5-4	14	TRBJ1-2	CASNPGGEYYGYTF
TRBV4-2	15	TRBJ2-1	CASSQEASSYNEQFF